One and the same sample provided the 32 T cell receptor beta chains below, sequenced in a study of OX40 agonist ivuxolimab in advanced cancers. The repertoire was sequenced with immunoSEQ multiplex PCR; TCRdb's copy has only in-frame clones and lacks some. There are 75,000 to 80,000 clones in the sample; around 94% occur only once, and 20% lies in the top ten. Sequencing was performed on CD4+ or CD8+ T cells sorted from blood, taken in a trial of the OX40 agonist ivuxolimab. These receptors were collected from an adult with an advanced solid tumor such as melanoma, head and neck, liver or kidney cancer.

Only a few counts were recorded for this clone. J is TRBJ2-2 and V is TRBV2; 7 nucleotides line up with TRBD1. CDR3 length: 16 amino acids. Germline assignment: CDR1 SNHLY and CDR2 FYNNEI. Losses at the gene ends were 6 bases for V and 3 bases for J; bases not matched to a gene: 10. The CDR3 here is CASREQGPPDTGELFF. CDR3 nucleotide sequence: TGTGCCAGCAGGGAACAGGGGCCTCCAGACACCGGGGAGCTGTTTTTT.

The chain couples TRBV29-1 to TRBJ2-7; possible D gene TRBD1, 5 bases. This CDR3 is built from 16 residues. The V end was cut by 3 bases, the J end by 2 bases, with 20 bases between. The germline V gene has CDR1 SQVTM and CDR2 ANQGSEA. CDR3 coding DNA: TGCAGCGTTGATGGGCCAGGGCAGGATTTAACCTACGAGCAGTACTTC. It is translated as CSVDGPGQDLTYEQYF.

The chain uses TRBV19 and TRBJ2-7, with D perhaps TRBD1 (5 bases). Looked up from germline, CDR1 is LNHDA and CDR2 is SQIVND (reference sequence). V lost 6 bases to trimming and J lost 3 bases, with 9 bases between them. The CDR3 is 12 residues long. CDR3 region: CASSAGNYEQYF. The CDR3 DNA follows: TGTGCCAGTAGCGCAGGGAACTACGAGCAGTACTTC.

This clone was recorded only once. This sequence joins TRBV5-4 and TRBJ1-1; D possibly corresponds to TRBD1 (6 bases). The CDR3 runs to 14 residues. V shed 3 bases and J shed 0 bases, with 9 bases lying between them. Germline V gene lookup returns CDR1 SGHNT and CDR2 YYREEE (reference sequence). In DNA, the CDR3 is TGTGCCAGCAGCTCACAGGGATTGAACACTGAAGCTTTCTTT. It is translated as CASSSQGLNTEAFF.

This chain joins TRBV5-1 and TRBJ2-7, with 7 bases fitting TRBD1. The CDR3 extends over 15 amino acids. Germline V gene sequence: CDR1 SGHRS, CDR2 YFSETQ. The J segment lost 5 bases and the V segment lost 4 bases, leaving 12 bases of the junction unmatched. CDR3 loop: CASSLTGTAANEQYF. CDR3 nucleotide sequence: TGCGCCAGCAGCCTGACCGGGACAGCTGCGAACGAGCAGTACTTC.

The chain combines TRBV2 with TRBJ1-4; D gene ambiguous. V lost 11 bases and J 12 bases, leaving 25 bases between the germline ends. In germline, CDR1 is SNHLY, CDR2 FYNNEI. The CDR3 totals 14 residues. The CDR3 spells CAERQADPPYQLFF. CDR3 bases: TGTGCCGAGAGGCAGGCGGACCCCCCGTATCAACTGTTTTTT.

The rearrangement joins TRBV9 to TRBJ2-1; TRBD1 or TRBD2 may be the D gene (5 bases each). The CDR3 length is 16 residues. Trimming pared 3 bases from V and 6 bases from J, leaving 19 bases between. CDR1 is SGDLS and CDR2 is YYNGEE in the germline V gene. CDR3 in amino acids: CASSAHNSGTTNEQFF. DNA for the CDR3: TGTGCCAGCAGCGCCCACAATTCCGGGACGACCAATGAGCAGTTCTTC.

The chain combines TRBV11-2 with TRBJ1-1; TRBD1 might be the D (6 bases). The germline V and J ends were trimmed by 5 bases and 8 bases, with 15 bases remaining between them. Germline V gene lookup returns CDR1 SGHAT and CDR2 FQNNGV. This CDR3 spans 13 amino acids. The CDR3 nucleotides read TGTGCCAGCAGCGACATTCTCGGGACAGAAGCTTTCTTT. Protein product: CASSDILGTEAFF.

The genes are TRBV2 and TRBJ2-7; weak D call: TRBD1 (6 bases). The CDR3 sequence is 16 residues long. Germline CDR1 reads SNHLY; CDR2 reads FYNNEI. The V and J ends lost 1 base and 3 bases respectively, with 16 bases between them. The CDR3 region has the DNA TGTGCCAGCAGTGAAGAGGGTCGGGACAACCACTACGAGCAGTACTTC. Translation: CASSEEGRDNHYEQYF.

V usage is TRBV4-3 and J usage is TRBJ1-2, with D tentatively TRBD1 (6 bases). Trimming took 0 bases from V and 5 from J, leaving 19 bases between them. CDR3 size: 17 residues. The germline CDR1 and CDR2 sequences are LGHNA and YSLEER. CDR3 nucleotides: TGCGCCAGCAGCCAAGATAGGAGGGGGGCGAACGGGTATGGCTACACCTTC. As protein: CASSQDRRGANGYGYTF.

This chain connects TRBV7-9 to TRBJ1-6; 8 bases agree with TRBD1. The junction had 4 bases not matched to a gene; V was cut back by 4 bases and J by 8 bases. There are 14 residues in the CDR3. The germline gives CDR1 SEHNR, CDR2 FQNEAQ (reference sequence). DNA for the CDR3: TGTGCCAGCAGCTCCCAGGGGGCGGATTCACCCCTCCACTTT. Encoded protein: CASSSQGADSPLHF.

The rearrangement uses TRBV11-2 and TRBJ2-3; D is tentatively TRBD1 or TRBD2 (5 bases each). The CDR3 has 18 residues. CDR1 is SGHAT and CDR2 is FQNNGV in the germline V gene. Trimming removed 7 bases at V and 5 bases at J, with 28 bases between. CDR3 DNA sequence: TGTGCCAGCACCGAATCGGGACCGCTCTTGGCCTGGGGAGATACGCAGTATTTT. Translating gives CASTESGPLLAWGDTQYF.

The chain is built from TRBV28 and TRBJ2-5, with unresolved D. CDR1 is MDHEN, CDR2 SYDVKM, per germline. V lost 8 bases and J 2 bases, leaving 15 bases between the germline ends. The CDR3 loop spans 14 amino acids. CDR3 in amino acids: CASAITGLQETQYF. For the CDR3, the DNA is TGTGCCAGCGCCATCACGGGCCTTCAAGAGACCCAGTACTTC.

The genes are TRBV7-6 and TRBJ1-1; the D is unclear. Per germline, CDR1 SGHVS and CDR2 FNYEAQ. This CDR3 is 11 amino acids long. V was pared by 5 bases and J by 5 bases, with 6 bases between. The CDR3 sequence is CASSVGTEAFF. CDR3 bases: TGTGCCAGCAGCGTCGGAACTGAAGCTTTCTTT.

The chain combines TRBV9 with TRBJ2-7, with 14 bases fitting TRBD2. V was pared by 4 bases and J by 5 bases, with 14 bases of the junction left unmatched. CDR1 is SGDLS, CDR2 YYNGEE, per germline. This CDR3 is built from 18 residues. CDR3 protein: CASSLGLAGATIEDEQYF. Here the CDR3 DNA reads TGTGCCAGCAGCTTGGGACTAGCGGGGGCCACCATTGAGGACGAGCAGTACTTC. Full variable domain (rest looked up from reference TRBV9 and TRBJ2-7): DSGVTQTPKHLITATGQRVTLRCSPRSGDLSVYWYQQSLDQGLQFLIQYYNGEERAKGNILERFSAQQFPDLHSELNLSSLELGDSALYFCASSLGLAGATIEDEQYFGPGTRLTVT.

The rearrangement uses TRBV2 and TRBJ1-1, with 7 positions matching TRBD1. CDR1 and CDR2 from the germline V gene are SNHLY and FYNNEI. V dropped 4 bases and J dropped 5; count of bases not matched to a gene: 19. The length of the CDR3 is 18 residues. In DNA form, the CDR3 reads TGTGCCAGCAGTGGTCCCCCACACGCCGTACAGGGGTGGACTGAAGCTTTCTTT. Translating it yields CASSGPPHAVQGWTEAFF.

The CDR3 DNA is TGTGCCAGCAGCTCGCCCCCGGCAGGGAAAAACGAGCAGTACTTC. Residues: CASSSPPAGKNEQYF. The chain employs TRBV7-9 and TRBJ2-7; D possibly corresponds to TRBD1 (5 bases). V was pared by 4 bases and J by 5 bases, with 18 bases between. The CDR3 has 15 residues. Germline CDR1 and CDR2: SEHNR and FQNEAQ (reference sequence).

The chain is built from TRBV6-6 and TRBJ2-7; possibly TRBD2 for D (5 bases). The CDR3 extends over 14 amino acids. V lost 6 bases and J lost 6, with 18 bases in between. Germline CDR1 reads MNHNY; CDR2 reads SVGAGI (reference sequence). In nucleotides, the CDR3 is TGTGCCAGCAGCCCTAGCAATAGGGTAGTCGAGCAGTACTTC. It translates to CASSPSNRVVEQYF.

This sequence joins TRBV5-3 and TRBJ2-5; no firm D call. TRBV5-3 has ORF status, its function being uncertain. The CDR3 is 12 residues long. V was clipped by 4 bases and J by 5 bases, with 9 bases between them. CDR3 nucleotide sequence: TGTGCCAGAAGCCCGCCCTGGGAGACCCAGTACTTC. Encoded protein: CARSPPWETQYF.

V and J are TRBV6-5 and TRBJ2-1; D is possibly TRBD1 (6 bases). Germline-derived CDR1 and CDR2 are MNHEY and SVGAGI. The CDR3 contains 12 residues. The germline V and J ends were trimmed by 9 bases and 3 bases, with 9 bases remaining between them. The CDR3 is CASMTGYNEQFF. The CDR3 DNA reads as TGTGCCAGTATGACAGGCTACAATGAGCAGTTCTTC.

In DNA form, the CDR3 reads TGCGCCAGCAGCCAAGGCGGCTCCTACAATGAGCAGTTCTTC. This encodes CASSQGGSYNEQFF. The chain is built from TRBV4-1 and TRBJ2-1; no clear D. The CDR3 totals 14 residues. Germline CDR1 is MGHRA and CDR2 is YSYEKL. V lost 1 base to trimming and J lost 0 bases, with 4 bases between them.

The chain uses TRBV10-3 and TRBJ2-1; 10 bases fit TRBD2. The J segment lost 8 bases and the V segment lost 6 bases, leaving 7 bases of the junction unmatched. CDR3 length equals 14 residues. Germline V gives CDR1 ENHRY, CDR2 SYGVKD. For the CDR3, the DNA is TGTGCCATCAGGCTAGCGGGAGAGGGGGATGAGCAGTTCTTC. Protein sequence: CAIRLAGEGDEQFF.

This chain connects TRBV4-3 to TRBJ2-1, with D hard to call. The V and J ends lost 0 bases and 7 bases respectively, with 10 bases between them. Germline-derived CDR1 and CDR2 are LGHNA and YSLEER. CDR3 length: 14 residues. CDR3 bases: TGCGCCAGCAGCCAAGAGTATAGAGCTAATGAGCAGTTCTTC. Amino acids: CASSQEYRANEQFF.

The rearrangement joins TRBV27 to TRBJ1-3; D possibly corresponds to TRBD1 (6 bases). In germline, CDR1 is MNHEY, CDR2 SMNVEV (reference sequence). The CDR3 runs to 16 residues. V lost 5 bases and J 2 bases, leaving 16 bases between the germline ends. CDR3 in DNA: TGTGCCAGCAGTCCGACGCCACAGGGTGCTGGAAACACCATATATTTT. This translates into CASSPTPQGAGNTIYF.

The CDR3 DNA follows: TGCGCCAGCAGCCATCTCAGGGGGTTGGGAAACACCATATATTTT. Its translation is CASSHLRGLGNTIYF. The chain uses TRBV4-1 and TRBJ1-3; the match to TRBD1 covers 7 bases. The germline V gene encodes CDR1 MGHRA and CDR2 YSYEKL. V was clipped by 3 bases and J by 4 bases; unmatched bases: 6. CDR3 length: 15 amino acids.

This clone has more than one count but fewer than ten. V gene TRBV6-5 combines with J gene TRBJ1-5, with TRBD1 identical over 7 bases. J was trimmed by 6 bases and V by 0 bases; bases with no gene match: 5. The germline CDR1 and CDR2 sequences are MNHEY and SVGAGI. CDR3 length equals 15 residues. CDR3 nucleotides: TGTGCCAGCAGTTACTCCACAGGGGAATTTCAGCCCCAGCATTTT. Its translation: CASSYSTGEFQPQHF.

The chain joins TRBV11-2 to TRBJ2-1; D uncertain. The V gene's germline CDR1 is SGHAT and CDR2 FQNNGV. This CDR3 is built from 16 residues. Trimming stripped 7 bases from V and 0 bases from J, with 16 bases between. The CDR3 nucleotides read TGTGCCAGCACCCTCTACCCCTTAAGCTCCTACAATGAGCAGTTCTTC. This translates into CASTLYPLSSYNEQFF. Full variable domain (outside the CDR3, taken from reference TRBV11-2 and TRBJ2-1): EAGVAQSPRYKIIEKRQSVAFWCNPISGHATLYWYQQILGQGPKLLIQFQNNGVVDDSQLPKDRFSAERLKGVDSTLKIQPAKLEDSAVYLCASTLYPLSSYNEQFFGPGTRLTVL.

The genes are TRBV6-5 and TRBJ2-2; perhaps TRBD2 as D (5 bases). The CDR3 sequence is 16 residues long. Trimming took 0 bases from V and 3 from J, leaving 11 bases between them. CDR1 MNHEY and CDR2 SVGAGI come from the germline V gene. The CDR3 DNA reads TGTGCCAGCAGTTACTCGAGCGGAATCTACACCGGGGAGCTGTTTTTT. Translation: CASSYSSGIYTGELFF.

The chain combines TRBV7-2 with TRBJ1-1, with TRBD1 matching 8 bases. After removal of 1 base from V and 1 base from J, the junction contained 8 bases not matched to a gene. Germline V lookup: CDR1 SGHTA, CDR2 FQGNSA. There are 17 residues in the CDR3. The CDR3 coding sequence is TGTGCCAGCAGCTTAGAGGGGCCGGGACAGGCGAACACTGAAGCTTTCTTT. This translates into CASSLEGPGQANTEAFF.

This chain joins TRBV9 and TRBJ2-7; 8 positions match TRBD2. From germline, CDR1 is SGDLS and CDR2 YYNGEE. Trimming removed 3 bases from V and 1 base from J; junction bases left unmatched: 6. The CDR3 extends over 15 amino acids. CDR3 nucleotides: TGTGCCAGCAGCGACCGGGAGGGCCTATCCTACGAGCAGTACTTC. This encodes CASSDREGLSYEQYF.

The V call is TRBV19, the J call TRBJ2-7, with unresolved D. V was cut by 0 bases and J by 6 bases, with 6 bases left in between. Per germline, CDR1 LNHDA and CDR2 SQIVND (reference sequence). The CDR3 has 12 amino acids. The chain's CDR3 is CASSIDQAEQYF. DNA for the CDR3: TGTGCCAGTAGTATAGACCAGGCCGAGCAGTACTTC.

V and J are TRBV7-9 and TRBJ2-3, with TRBD2 matching 7 bases. After removal of 1 base from V and 1 base from J, the junction contained 5 bases not matched to a gene. The CDR3 length is 16 residues. From germline, CDR1 is SEHNR and CDR2 FQNEAQ (reference sequence). CDR3 DNA: TGTGCCAGCAGCTTAGTGGGCGGGAGTGGCACAGATACGCAGTATTTT. Protein product: CASSLVGGSGTDTQYF.